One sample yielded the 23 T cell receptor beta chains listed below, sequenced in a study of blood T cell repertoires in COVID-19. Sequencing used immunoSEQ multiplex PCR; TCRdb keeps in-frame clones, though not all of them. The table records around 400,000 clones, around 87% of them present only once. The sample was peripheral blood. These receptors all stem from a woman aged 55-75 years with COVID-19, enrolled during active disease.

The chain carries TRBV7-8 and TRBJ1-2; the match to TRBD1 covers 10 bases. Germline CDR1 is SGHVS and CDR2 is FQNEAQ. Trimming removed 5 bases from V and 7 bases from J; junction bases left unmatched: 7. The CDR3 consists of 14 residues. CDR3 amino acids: CASSPGQGVRGYTF. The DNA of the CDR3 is TGTGCCAGCAGCCCAGGACAGGGGGTACGTGGCTACACCTTC.

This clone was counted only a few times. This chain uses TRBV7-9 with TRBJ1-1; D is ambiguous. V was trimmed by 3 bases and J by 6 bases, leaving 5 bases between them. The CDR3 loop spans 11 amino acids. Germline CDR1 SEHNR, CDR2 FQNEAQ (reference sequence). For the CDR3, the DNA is TGTGCCAGCAGCTTGTCGGCTGAAGCTTTCTTT. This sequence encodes CASSLSAEAFF. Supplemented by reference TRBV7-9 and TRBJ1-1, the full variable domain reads DTGVSQNPRHKITKRGQNVTFRCDPISEHNRLYWYRQTLGQGPEFLTYFQNEAQLEKSRLLSDRFSAERPKGSFSTLEIQRTEQGDSAMYLCASSLSAEAFFGQGTRLTVV.

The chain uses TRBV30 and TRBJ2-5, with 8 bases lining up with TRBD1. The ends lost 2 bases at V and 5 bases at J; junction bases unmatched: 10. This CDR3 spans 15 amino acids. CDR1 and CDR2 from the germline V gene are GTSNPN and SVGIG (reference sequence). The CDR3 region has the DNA TGTGCCTGGAGTACCAGGACAGGGTTTAGGGAGACCCAGTACTTC. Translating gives CAWSTRTGFRETQYF. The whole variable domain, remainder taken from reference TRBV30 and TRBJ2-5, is SQTIHQWPATLVQPVGSPLSLECTVEGTSNPNLYWYRQAAGRGLQLLFYSVGIGQISSEVPQNLSASRPQDRQFILSSKKLLLSDSGFYLCAWSTRTGFRETQYFGPGTRLLVL.

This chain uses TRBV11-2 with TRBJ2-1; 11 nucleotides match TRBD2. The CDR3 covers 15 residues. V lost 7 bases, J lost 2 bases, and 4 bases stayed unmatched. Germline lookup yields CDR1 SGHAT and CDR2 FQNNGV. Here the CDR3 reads CASTLTSGAYNEQFF. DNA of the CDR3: TGTGCCAGCACTCTGACTAGCGGGGCCTACAATGAGCAGTTCTTC.

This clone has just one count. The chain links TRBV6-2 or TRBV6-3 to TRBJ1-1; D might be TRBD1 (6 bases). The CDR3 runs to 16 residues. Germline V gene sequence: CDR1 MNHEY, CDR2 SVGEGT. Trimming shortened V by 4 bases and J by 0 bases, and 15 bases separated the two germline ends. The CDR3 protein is CASSSLRGQMNTEAFF. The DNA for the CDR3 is TGTGCCAGCAGTTCGCTAAGGGGACAAATGAACACTGAAGCTTTCTTT.

CDR3 region: CASSLEIQSTNEKLFF. The CDR3 bases are TGCGCCAGCAGCTTGGAGATCCAGTCAACTAATGAAAAACTGTTTTTT. The chain is built from TRBV5-1 and TRBJ1-4; no clear D gene. Germline CDR1 and CDR2: SGHRS and YFSETQ. The V end was cut by 0 bases, the J end by 0 bases, with 9 bases between. The CDR3 totals 16 residues.

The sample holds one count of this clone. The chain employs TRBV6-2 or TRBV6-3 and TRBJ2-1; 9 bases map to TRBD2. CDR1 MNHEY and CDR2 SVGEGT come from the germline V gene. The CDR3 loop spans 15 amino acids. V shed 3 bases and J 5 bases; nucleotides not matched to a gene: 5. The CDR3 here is CASSYRRGGDNEQFF. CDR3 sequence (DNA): TGTGCCAGCAGTTATCGGCGGGGGGGAGACAATGAGCAGTTCTTC.

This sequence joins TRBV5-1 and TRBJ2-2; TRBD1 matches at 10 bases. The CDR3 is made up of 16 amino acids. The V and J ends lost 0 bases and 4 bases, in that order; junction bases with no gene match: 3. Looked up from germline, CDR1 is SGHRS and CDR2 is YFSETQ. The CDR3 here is CASSLAGQGSTGELFF. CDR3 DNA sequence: TGCGCCAGCAGCTTGGCGGGACAGGGGAGCACCGGGGAGCTGTTTTTT.

CDR3 amino acids: CASNRAGASSYEQYF. CDR3 nucleotide sequence: TGTGCCAGCAATCGAGCGGGGGCAAGCTCCTACGAGCAGTACTTC. This chain links TRBV6-5 with TRBJ2-7, with 8 bases matching TRBD2. CDR1 is MNHEY and CDR2 is SVGAGI in the germline V gene. The CDR3 covers 15 residues. The junction had 8 bases not matched to a gene; V was cut back by 7 bases and J by 0 bases.

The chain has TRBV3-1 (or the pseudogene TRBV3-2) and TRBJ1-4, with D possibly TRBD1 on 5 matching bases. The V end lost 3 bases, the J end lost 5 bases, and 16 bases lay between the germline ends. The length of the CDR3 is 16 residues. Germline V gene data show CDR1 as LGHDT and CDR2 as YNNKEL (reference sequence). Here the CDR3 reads CASSQDLRVRNEKLFF. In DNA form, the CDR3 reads TGTGCCAGCAGCCAGGACCTCAGGGTTAGGAATGAAAAACTGTTTTTT.

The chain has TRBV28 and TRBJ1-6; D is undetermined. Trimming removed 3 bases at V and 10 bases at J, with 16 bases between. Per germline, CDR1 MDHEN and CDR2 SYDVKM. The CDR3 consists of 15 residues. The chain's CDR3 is CASSLQLGKESPLHF. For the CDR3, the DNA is TGTGCCAGCAGTTTGCAGTTGGGCAAGGAATCACCCCTCCACTTT.

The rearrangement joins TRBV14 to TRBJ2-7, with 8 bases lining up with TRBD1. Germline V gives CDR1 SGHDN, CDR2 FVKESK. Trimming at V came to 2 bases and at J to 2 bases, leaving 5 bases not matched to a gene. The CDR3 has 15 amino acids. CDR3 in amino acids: CASSQSDRAPYEQYF. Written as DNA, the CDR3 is TGTGCCAGCAGCCAATCGGACAGGGCCCCCTACGAGCAGTACTTC.

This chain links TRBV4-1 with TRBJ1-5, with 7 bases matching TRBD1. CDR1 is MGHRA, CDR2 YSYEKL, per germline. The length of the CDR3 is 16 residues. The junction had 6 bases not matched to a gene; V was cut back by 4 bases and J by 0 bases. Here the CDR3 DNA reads TGCGCCAGCAGCCCCCAGACAGGGTTTAGCAATCAGCCCCAGCATTTT. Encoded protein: CASSPQTGFSNQPQHF.

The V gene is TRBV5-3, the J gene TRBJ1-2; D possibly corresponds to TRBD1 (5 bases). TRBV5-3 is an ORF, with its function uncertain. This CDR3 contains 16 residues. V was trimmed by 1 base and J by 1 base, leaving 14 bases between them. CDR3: CARSLCSQAVNYGYTF. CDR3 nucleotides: TGTGCCAGAAGCTTGTGTTCACAGGCGGTTAACTATGGCTACACCTTC.

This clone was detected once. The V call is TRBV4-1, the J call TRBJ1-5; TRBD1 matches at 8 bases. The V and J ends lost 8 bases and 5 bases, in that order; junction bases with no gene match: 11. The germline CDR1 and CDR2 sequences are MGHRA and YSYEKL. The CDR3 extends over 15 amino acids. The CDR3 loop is CASRQVDREDQPQHF. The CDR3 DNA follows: TGCGCCAGCCGGCAGGTGGACAGGGAAGATCAGCCCCAGCATTTT.

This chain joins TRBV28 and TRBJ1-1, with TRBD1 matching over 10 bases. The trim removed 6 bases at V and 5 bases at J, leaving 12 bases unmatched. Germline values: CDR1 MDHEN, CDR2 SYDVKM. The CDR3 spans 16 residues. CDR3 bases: TGTGCCAGCAGGCTCCGACAGGGGGCAGTCGGGACTGAAGCTTTCTTT. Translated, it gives CASRLRQGAVGTEAFF.

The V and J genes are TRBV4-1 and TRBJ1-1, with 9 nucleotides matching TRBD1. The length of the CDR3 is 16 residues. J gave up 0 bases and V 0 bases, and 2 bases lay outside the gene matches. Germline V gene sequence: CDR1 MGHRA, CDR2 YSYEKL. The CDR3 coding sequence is TGCGCCAGCAGCCAAGACGGACAGGGGATGAACACTGAAGCTTTCTTT. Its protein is CASSQDGQGMNTEAFF.

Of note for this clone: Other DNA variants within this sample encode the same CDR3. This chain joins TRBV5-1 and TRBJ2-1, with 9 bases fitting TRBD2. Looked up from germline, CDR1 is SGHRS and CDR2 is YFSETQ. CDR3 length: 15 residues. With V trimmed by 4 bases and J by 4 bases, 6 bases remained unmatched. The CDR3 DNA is TGCGCCAGCAGCCTTCTAGCGGGGAGTTACAATGAGCAGTTCTTC. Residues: CASSLLAGSYNEQFF.

The chain's CDR3 is CAWRQGTGELFF. CDR3 coding DNA: TGTGCCTGGAGACAGGGGACCGGGGAGCTGTTTTTT. This chain uses TRBV30 with TRBJ2-2; TRBD1 matches 7 bases. V lost 3 bases to trimming and J lost 5 bases; unmatched junction nucleotides: 0. The V gene's germline CDR1 is GTSNPN and CDR2 SVGIG (reference sequence). The CDR3 length is 12 residues. The whole variable domain, remainder taken from reference TRBV30 and TRBJ2-2, is SQTIHQWPATLVQPVGSPLSLECTVEGTSNPNLYWYRQAAGRGLQLLFYSVGIGQISSEVPQNLSASRPQDRQFILSSKKLLLSDSGFYLCAWRQGTGELFFGEGSRLTVL.

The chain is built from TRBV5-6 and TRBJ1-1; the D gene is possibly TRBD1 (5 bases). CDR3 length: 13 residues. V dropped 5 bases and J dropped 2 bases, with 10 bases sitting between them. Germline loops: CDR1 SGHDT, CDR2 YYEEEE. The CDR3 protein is CASSFDSNTEAFF. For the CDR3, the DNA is TGTGCCAGCAGTTTTGACAGCAACACTGAAGCTTTCTTT.

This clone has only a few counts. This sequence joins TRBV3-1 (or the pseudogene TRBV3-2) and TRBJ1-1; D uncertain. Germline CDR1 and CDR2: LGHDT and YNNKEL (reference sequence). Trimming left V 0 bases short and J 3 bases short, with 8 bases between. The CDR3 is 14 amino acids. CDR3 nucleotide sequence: TGTGCCAGCAGCCAAGATCTGGAGGACACTGAAGCTTTCTTT. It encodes CASSQDLEDTEAFF.

The CDR3 DNA reads as TGTGCCAGTAGTACCCGGACTACGGGTTACAATCAGCCCCAGCATTTT. Encoded protein: CASSTRTTGYNQPQHF. V and J are TRBV19 and TRBJ1-5, with D unclear. Looked up from germline, CDR1 is LNHDA and CDR2 is SQIVND (reference sequence). The CDR3 sequence is 16 residues long. V was trimmed by 4 bases and J by 3 bases, leaving 16 bases between them.

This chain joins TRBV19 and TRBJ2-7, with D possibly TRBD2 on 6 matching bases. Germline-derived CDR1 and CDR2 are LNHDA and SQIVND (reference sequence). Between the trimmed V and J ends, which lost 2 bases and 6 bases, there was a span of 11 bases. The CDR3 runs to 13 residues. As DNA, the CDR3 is TGTGCCAGTAGTATATCCCTGGGAGGCGAGCAGTACTTC. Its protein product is CASSISLGGEQYF.